The sequence of this TCR beta chain was determined in a study of response to subunit inactivated influenza vaccine. Findings and limits, study-wide: Authors proposed each seasonal influenza vaccination draws in few new T cells.

One entry per CDR3 protein, called by TCRdb with MiXCR from the RT-PCR reads. The repertoire has about 520,000 distinct CDR3 sequences, about 25% of them found once; the top ten carry approximately 2%. The CDR3 contains 13 residues. The V gene's germline CDR1 is MNHNS and CDR2 SASEGT. The germline V and J ends were trimmed by 6 bases and 9 bases, with 15 bases remaining between them. This clonotype came up a few times. The antigen is unknown. V and J are TRBV6-1 and TRBJ2-1; D is unresolved. This receptor was identified in a man aged 45-60 years who received an inactivated influenza vaccine. The sample consisted of CD4+ T cells sorted from PBMCs, taken 5 days after vaccination. The chain's CDR3 is CASRPGTNGEQFF. As DNA, the CDR3 is TGTGCCAGCAGGCCTGGTACAAATGGTGAGCAGTTCTTC.